The rows below give T cell receptor beta chains drawn from one sample of a study of shared T cell receptors in the human thymus. Libraries were prepared by immunoSEQ multiplex PCR; TCRdb keeps only in-frame clonotypes and omits some of them. The sample yields some 660,000 clones, around 87% seen once. These data were also filed under a second study, of human thymus T cells.

Sequenced sample: thymocytes. Source of these receptors: a boy younger than two with a congenital heart defect. The CDR3 runs from the conserved cysteine through the conserved F or W.

V | CDR3
TRBV29-1 | CSVEDYEPGQVGGREQYF
TRBV4-3 | CASSQESDKANNSPVHF
TRBV9 | CASSTSQGGTDTQYF
TRBV27 | CASSPGQGDSRIPYEQYF
TRBV6-1 | CASSADRVGEQFF
TRBV15 | CATSSTPPGGATDTQYF
TRBV27 | CASSPRGDRVHEQYF
TRBV9 | CASSVGPGRNTEAFF
TRBV28 | CASSLDRASNYGYTF
TRBV6-1 | CASSVRGQFYGYTF
TRBV11-2 | CASSAPQKLAGGYNEQFF
TRBV4-3 | CASSQEGGGAKQETQYF
TRBV28 | CASSLKQGHTYEQYF
TRBV5-6 | CASLMGQGVSETQYF
TRBV5-4 | CASSFAPKRQYQETQYF
TRBV5-6 | CASSLGGQLAGNTIYF
TRBV29-1 | CSVDPAAGGITDTQYF
TRBV6-5 | CASSYAGGEQYF
TRBV4-3 | CASSLAPRKNTEAFF
TRBV25-1 | CASSETTEGEGPYEQYF
TRBV27 | CASSSLLAGLQETQYF
TRBV7-9 | CASSSPLNTEAFF
TRBV28 | CASSTPIPIRGVGTDTQYF
TRBV9 | CASSQDRGKLFF
TRBV5-6 | CASSSARGPFYGYTF
TRBV11-2 | CASSSVSGDTGELFF
TRBV9 | CASSGQTGGPYGYTF
TRBV28 | CASSPGFSQHF
TRBV18 | CASSPPGGNQPQHF
TRBV19 | CASRTEETQYF
TRBV30 | CAWSSGQGTSRWGYTF
TRBV5-5 | CASSLIGGDYEQYF
TRBV6-5 | CASSTSGRGDTEAFF
TRBV6-5 | CASTGGRNTEAFF
TRBV7-8 | CASSPPRFYNEQFF
TRBV19 | CASSIGQDRGSPLHF
TRBV27 | CASRRTGYGYTF
TRBV4-3 | CASSQDRWTSGIQETQYF
TRBV6-4 | CASSDSYGRGRDEQFF
TRBV4-1 | CASSQDLAGVSPLHF
TRBV5-4 | CASSFGTGVVGGYTF
TRBV9 | CASSPRGGGMYGYTF
TRBV15 | CATSRDGTANGYTF
TRBV5-6 | CASLGRAPFSTDTQYF
TRBV14 | CASRESGVQPYEQYF
TRBV7-9 | CASSIYGRYRGINTQYF
TRBV5-8 | CASSLGYPDNSPLHF
TRBV10-3 | CAISESAGGGYEQYF